The subject of this entry is one T cell receptor beta chain. This entry is derived from a study of cytomegalovirus exposure and HLA in healthy donors. From germline, CDR1 is SGHRS and CDR2 YFSETQ. The CDR3 length is 15 residues. Trimming took 0 bases from V and 4 from J; bases not matched to a gene: 2. PCR primers comprised 60 Vbeta and 13 Jbeta primers. TCRdb's table, derived via immunoSEQ multiplex PCR, lists solely in-frame clones and lacks some. The profile shows fewer than 200,000 clones, approximately 77% of them singletons. This chain joins TRBV5-1 and TRBJ2-3; 10 bases agree with TRBD2. Sequencing was performed on PBMCs. This clonotype originated in a male donor in good health and CMV-seronegative. In nucleotides, the CDR3 is TGCGCCAGCAGCTTGGAGCTAGCGGGAGCAGATACGCAGTATTTT. Residues: CASSLELAGADTQYF.